This T cell receptor beta chain originates from a study of T cells in tumors after PD-1 blockade. Study-level information: During anti-PD-1 treatment, some patients continued daily vismodegib 150 mg. Blood samples averaged roughly 110,000 templates (range about 22,000-280,000) and 36,536 unique clonotypes.

Study-wide results and limits: About 41% of tumor TCR clonotypes were also found in blood.

Measured with immunoSEQ multiplex PCR; TCRdb has only the in-frame clones, and not every one. The data hold more than 50,000 clones, with roughly 70% observed a single time. CDR1 SQVTM and CDR2 ANQGSEA come from the germline V gene. The CDR3 loop spans 13 amino acids. V lost 4 bases and J lost 3, with 13 bases in between. Comments on this clone: The target antigen is unknown.

Sequenced here: PBMCs, sampled after anti-PD-1 treatment. V and J are TRBV29-1 and TRBJ2-7; D gene uncertain. The receptor comes from a human donor with basal cell carcinoma. CDR3 residues: CSVVRRPNYEQYF. CDR3 DNA: TGCAGCGTTGTAAGACGGCCAAACTACGAGCAGTACTTC.